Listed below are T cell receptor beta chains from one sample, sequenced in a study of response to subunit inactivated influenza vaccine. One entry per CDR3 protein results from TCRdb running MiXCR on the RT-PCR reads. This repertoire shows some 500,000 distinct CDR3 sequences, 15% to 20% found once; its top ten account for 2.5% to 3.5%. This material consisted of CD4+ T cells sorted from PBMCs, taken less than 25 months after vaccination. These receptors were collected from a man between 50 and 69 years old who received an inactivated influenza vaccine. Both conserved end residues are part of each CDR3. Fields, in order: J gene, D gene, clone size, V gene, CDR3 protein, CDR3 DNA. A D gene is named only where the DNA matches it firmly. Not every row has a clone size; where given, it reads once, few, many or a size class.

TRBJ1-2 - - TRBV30 CAWSVAYGYTF TGTGCCTGGAGTGTTGCCTATGGCTACACCTTC
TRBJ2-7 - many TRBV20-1 CSAPDRSYEQYF TGCAGTGCTCCGGACAGATCATACGAGCAGTACTTC
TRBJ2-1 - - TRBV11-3 CASSLVGTAPEQFF TGTGCCAGCAGCTTAGTGGGGACCGCGCCCGAGCAGTTCTTC
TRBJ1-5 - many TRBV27 CASGPLEMNQPQHF TGTGCCAGCGGACCCTTGGAGATGAATCAGCCCCAGCATTTT
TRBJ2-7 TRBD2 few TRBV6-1 CASRHSGGSYEQYF TGTGCCAGCAGACACAGCGGGGGGTCCTACGAGCAGTACTTC
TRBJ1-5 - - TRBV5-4 CASSFGGQTYSNQPQHF TGTGCCAGCAGCTTCGGGGGCCAAACTTATAGCAATCAGCCCCAGCATTTT
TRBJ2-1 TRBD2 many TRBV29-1 CSVSTSGHEQFF TGCAGCGTATCGACTAGCGGGCATGAGCAGTTCTTC
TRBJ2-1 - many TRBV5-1 CASSFQDSEQFF TGCGCCAGCAGCTTTCAGGACAGTGAGCAGTTCTTC
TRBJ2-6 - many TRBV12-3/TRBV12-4 CAIRSGANVLTF TGTGCCATCCGATCTGGGGCCAACGTCCTGACTTTC
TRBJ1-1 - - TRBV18 CASSPVGNTEAFF TGTGCCAGCTCACCCGTGGGGAACACTGAAGCTTTCTTT
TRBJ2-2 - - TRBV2 CASSPPPGTTGELFF TGTGCCAGCAGTCCCCCCCCGGGGACCACCGGGGAGCTGTTTTTT
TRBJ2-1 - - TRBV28 CASSTTRNKQFF TGTGCCAGCAGCACCACTAGAAATAAGCAGTTCTTC
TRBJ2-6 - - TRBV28 CASSLYISSGANVLTF TGTGCCAGCAGTTTATACATAAGCTCTGGGGCCAACGTCCTGACTTTC
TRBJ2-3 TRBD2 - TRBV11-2 CASSLDPGGWTQYF TGTGCCAGCAGCTTAGACCCGGGAGGATGGACGCAGTATTTT
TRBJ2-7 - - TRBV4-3 CASSQGLVGTYEQYF TGCGCCAGCAGCCAAGGATTGGTCGGAACCTACGAGCAGTACTTC
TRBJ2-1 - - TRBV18 CASSSPGNEQIF TGTGCCAGCTCGTCCCCGGGGAATGAGCAGATCTTC
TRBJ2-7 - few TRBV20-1 CSASGQRRYEQYF TGCAGTGCTAGTGGGCAGCGACGCTACGAGCAGTACTTC